This T cell receptor beta chain was retrieved from a study of early T cells in non-severe SARS-CoV-2 infection. Across the whole study: Unsorted whole-blood RNA was sequenced in bulk, leaving chains unpaired.

Unique molecular identifiers were added to individual cDNA molecules. TCRdb re-called the 5' RACE reads with MiXCR, one entry per CDR3 protein. Among more than 65,000 distinct CDR3 sequences listed, 12% were seen once. Trimming cost V 0 bases and J 8 bases, with 10 bases left between them. Germline-derived CDR1 and CDR2 are SGHDN and FVKESK. The CDR3 is made up of 13 amino acids. This clonotype occurred many times. The chain carries TRBV14 and TRBJ1-2; D gene uncertain. The TCR comes from an adult who was a healthcare worker with PCR-confirmed SARS-CoV-2 infection or an uninfected control (not recorded which). The sample consisted of whole blood. The CDR3 here is CASSQDRVGGYTF. The CDR3 DNA sequence: TGTGCCAGCAGCCAAGATCGAGTCGGGGGCTACACCTTC.